One T cell receptor (beta chain) is described in this entry. Its antigen is currently unknown. These data belong to a study of cytomegalovirus exposure and HLA in healthy donors. Broader study findings: Researchers reported from a later analysis that most CMV-associated TCR beta chains appeared HLA-restricted. Three of the chains that were CMV-associated were confirmed in vitro to be specific for CMV antigens.

Vbeta (60) and Jbeta (13) primers were used in the PCR. Sequencing used immunoSEQ multiplex PCR; TCRdb keeps in-frame clones, though not all of them. The sample has roughly 290,000 clones, 80% seen once. The germline V gene encodes CDR1 MNHNY and CDR2 SVGAGI (reference sequence). Trimming took 7 bases from V and 2 from J, leaving 5 bases between them. The CDR3 covers 11 residues. The sequenced sample consisted of PBMCs. The J gene is TRBJ1-1, the V gene TRBV6-6; no reliable D call. This clonotype originated in a girl aged 2-10 years in good health and CMV-seronegative. The CDR3 reads CASIYNTEAFF. The CDR3 coding sequence is TGTGCCAGCATCTATAACACTGAAGCTTTCTTT.